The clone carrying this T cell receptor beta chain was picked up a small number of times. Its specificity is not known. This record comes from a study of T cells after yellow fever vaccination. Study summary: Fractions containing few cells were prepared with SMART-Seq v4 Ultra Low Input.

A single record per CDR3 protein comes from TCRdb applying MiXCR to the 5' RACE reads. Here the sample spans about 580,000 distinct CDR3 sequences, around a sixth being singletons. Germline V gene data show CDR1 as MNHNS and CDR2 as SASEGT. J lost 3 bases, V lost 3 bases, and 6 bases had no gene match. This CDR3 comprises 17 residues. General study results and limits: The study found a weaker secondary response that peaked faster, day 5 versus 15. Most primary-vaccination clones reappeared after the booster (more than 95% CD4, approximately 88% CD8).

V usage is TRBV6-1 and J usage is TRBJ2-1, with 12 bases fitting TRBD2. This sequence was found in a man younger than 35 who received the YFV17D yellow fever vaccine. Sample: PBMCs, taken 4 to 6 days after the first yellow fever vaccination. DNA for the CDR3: TGTGCCAGCAGTGACCCTAGCGGGGGGGCGCTCTACAATGAGCAGTTCTTC. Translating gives CASSDPSGGALYNEQFF.